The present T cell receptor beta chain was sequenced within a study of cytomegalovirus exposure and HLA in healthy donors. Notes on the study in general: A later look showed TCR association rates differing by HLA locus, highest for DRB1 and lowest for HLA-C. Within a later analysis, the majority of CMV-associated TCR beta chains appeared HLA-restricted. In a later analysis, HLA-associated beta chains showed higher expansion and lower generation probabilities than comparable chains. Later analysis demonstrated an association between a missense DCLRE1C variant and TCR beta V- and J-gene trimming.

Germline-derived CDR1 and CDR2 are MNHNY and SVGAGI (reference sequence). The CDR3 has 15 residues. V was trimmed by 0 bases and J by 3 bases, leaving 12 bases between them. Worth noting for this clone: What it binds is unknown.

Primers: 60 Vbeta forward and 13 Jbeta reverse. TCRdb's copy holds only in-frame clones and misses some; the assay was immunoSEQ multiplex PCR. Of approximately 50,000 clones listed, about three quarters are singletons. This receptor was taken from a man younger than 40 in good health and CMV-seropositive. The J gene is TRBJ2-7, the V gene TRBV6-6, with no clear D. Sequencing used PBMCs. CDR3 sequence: CASSYSGVGSYEQYF. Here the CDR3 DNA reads TGTGCCAGCAGTTACTCGGGCGTCGGTAGCTACGAGCAGTACTTC.